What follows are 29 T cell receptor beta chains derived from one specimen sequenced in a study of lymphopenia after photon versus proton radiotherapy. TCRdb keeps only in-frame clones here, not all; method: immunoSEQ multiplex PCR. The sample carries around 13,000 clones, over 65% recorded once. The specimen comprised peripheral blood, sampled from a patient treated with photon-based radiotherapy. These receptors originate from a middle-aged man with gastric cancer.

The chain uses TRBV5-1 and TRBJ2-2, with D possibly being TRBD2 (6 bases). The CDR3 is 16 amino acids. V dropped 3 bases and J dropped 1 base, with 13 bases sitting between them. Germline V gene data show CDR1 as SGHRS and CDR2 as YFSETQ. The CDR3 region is CASSSGGRENTGELFF. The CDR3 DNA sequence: TGCGCCAGCAGCTCGGGTGGGCGGGAGAACACCGGGGAGCTGTTTTTT.

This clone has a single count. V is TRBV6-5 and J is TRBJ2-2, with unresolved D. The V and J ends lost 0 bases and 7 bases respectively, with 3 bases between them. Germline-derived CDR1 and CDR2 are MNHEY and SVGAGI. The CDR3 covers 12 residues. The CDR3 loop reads CASSYSGGELFF. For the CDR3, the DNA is TGTGCCAGCAGTTACTCGGGCGGGGAGCTGTTTTTT.

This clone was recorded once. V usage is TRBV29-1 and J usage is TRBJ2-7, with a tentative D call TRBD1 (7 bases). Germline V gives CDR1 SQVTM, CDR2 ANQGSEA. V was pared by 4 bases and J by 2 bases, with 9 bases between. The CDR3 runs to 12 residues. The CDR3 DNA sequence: TGCAGCGTTGCCAGGGGGGCCTACGAGCAGTACTTC. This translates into CSVARGAYEQYF.

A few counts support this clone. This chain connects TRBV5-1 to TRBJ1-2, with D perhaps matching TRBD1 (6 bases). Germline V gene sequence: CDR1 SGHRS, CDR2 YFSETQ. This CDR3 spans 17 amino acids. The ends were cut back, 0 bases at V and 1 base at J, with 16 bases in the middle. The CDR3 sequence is CASSLARMAGVNYGYTF. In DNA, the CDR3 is TGCGCCAGCAGCTTGGCACGAATGGCAGGGGTTAACTATGGCTACACCTTC.

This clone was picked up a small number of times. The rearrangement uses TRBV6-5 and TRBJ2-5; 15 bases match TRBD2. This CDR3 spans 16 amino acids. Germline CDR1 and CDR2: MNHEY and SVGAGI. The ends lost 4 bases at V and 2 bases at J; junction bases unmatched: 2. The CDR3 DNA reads TGTGCCAGCAGTTCCGGACTAGCGGGGGGGCAAGAGACCCAGTACTTC. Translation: CASSSGLAGGQETQYF.

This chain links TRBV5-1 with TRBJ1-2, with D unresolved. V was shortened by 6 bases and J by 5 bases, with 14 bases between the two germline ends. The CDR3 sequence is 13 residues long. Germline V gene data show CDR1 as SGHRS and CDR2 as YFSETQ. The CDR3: CASTDPGWYGYTF. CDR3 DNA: TGCGCCAGCACCGACCCGGGGTGGTATGGCTACACCTTC.

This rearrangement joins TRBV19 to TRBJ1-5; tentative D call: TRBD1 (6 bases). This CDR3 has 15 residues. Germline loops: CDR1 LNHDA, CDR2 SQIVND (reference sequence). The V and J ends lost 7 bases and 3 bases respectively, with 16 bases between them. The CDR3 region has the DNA TGTGCCAGTACTTATGAACAGGGCCCCAATCAGCCCCAGCATTTT. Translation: CASTYEQGPNQPQHF.

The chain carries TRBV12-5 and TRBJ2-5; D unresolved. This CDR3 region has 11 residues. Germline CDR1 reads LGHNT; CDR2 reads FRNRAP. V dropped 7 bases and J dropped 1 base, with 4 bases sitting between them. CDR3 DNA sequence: TGTGCTAGTGCCGCCCAAGAGACCCAGTACTTC. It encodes CASAAQETQYF.

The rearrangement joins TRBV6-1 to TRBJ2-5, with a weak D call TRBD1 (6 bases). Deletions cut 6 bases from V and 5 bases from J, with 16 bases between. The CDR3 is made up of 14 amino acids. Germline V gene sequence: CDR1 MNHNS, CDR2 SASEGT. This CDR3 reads CASSVKGVGETQYF. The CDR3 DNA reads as TGTGCCAGCAGCGTTAAGGGGGTGGGGGAGACCCAGTACTTC.

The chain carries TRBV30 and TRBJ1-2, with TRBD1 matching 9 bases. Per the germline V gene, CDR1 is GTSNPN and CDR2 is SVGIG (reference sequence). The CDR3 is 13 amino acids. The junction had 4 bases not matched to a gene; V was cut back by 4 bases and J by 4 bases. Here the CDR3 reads CAWNLGQGYGYTF. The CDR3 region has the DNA TGTGCCTGGAACCTGGGACAGGGCTATGGCTACACCTTC.

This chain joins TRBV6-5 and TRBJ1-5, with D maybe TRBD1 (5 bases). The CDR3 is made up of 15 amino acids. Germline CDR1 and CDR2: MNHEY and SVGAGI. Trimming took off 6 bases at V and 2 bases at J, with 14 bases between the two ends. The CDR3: CASSPQGVGNQPQHF. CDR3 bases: TGTGCCAGCAGCCCCCAAGGGGTCGGCAATCAGCCCCAGCATTTT.

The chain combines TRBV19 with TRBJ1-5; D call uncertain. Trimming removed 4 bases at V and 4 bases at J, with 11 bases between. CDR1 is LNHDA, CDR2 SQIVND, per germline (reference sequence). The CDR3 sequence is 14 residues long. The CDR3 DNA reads TGTGCCAGTAGTACCGGGCCCCAAAATCAGCCCCAGCATTTT. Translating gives CASSTGPQNQPQHF. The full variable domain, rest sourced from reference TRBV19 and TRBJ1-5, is DGGITQSPKYLFRKEGQNVTLSCEQNLNHDAMYWYRQDPGQGLRLIYYSQIVNDFQKGDIAEGYSVSREKKESFPLTVTSAQKNPTAFYLCASSTGPQNQPQHFGDGTRLSIL.

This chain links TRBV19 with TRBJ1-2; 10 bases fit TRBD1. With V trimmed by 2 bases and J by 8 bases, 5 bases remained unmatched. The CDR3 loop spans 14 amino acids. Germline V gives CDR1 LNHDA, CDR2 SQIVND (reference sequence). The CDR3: CASSITGTGEGYTF. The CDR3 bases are TGTGCCAGTAGTATAACCGGGACAGGGGAAGGCTACACCTTC.

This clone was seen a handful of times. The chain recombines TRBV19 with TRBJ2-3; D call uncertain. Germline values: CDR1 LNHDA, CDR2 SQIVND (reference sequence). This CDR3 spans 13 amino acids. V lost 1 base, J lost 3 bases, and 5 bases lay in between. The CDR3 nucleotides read TGTGCCAGTAGTATAGGGCAGACAGATACGCAGTATTTT. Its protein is CASSIGQTDTQYF.

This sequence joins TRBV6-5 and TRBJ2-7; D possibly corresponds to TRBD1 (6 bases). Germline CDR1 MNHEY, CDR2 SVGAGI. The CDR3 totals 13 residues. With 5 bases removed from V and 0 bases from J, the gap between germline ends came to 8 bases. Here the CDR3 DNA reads TGTGCCAGCAGTCGGACAGCCTCCTACGAGCAGTACGTC. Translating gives CASSRTASYEQYV.

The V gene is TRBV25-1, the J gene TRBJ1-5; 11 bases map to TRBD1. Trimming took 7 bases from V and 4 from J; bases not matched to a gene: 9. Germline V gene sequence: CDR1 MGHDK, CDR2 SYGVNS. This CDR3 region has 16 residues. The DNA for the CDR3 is TGTGCCAGCAAAATAGGACAGGGGGCGCGAAATCAGCCCCAGCATTTT. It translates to CASKIGQGARNQPQHF.

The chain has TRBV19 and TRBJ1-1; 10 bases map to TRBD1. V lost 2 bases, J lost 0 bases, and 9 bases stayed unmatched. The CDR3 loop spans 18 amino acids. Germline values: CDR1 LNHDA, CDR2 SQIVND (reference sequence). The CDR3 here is CASSIKTGGIVLNTEAFF. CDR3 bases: TGTGCCAGTAGTATAAAGACAGGGGGCATCGTTCTGAACACTGAAGCTTTCTTT.

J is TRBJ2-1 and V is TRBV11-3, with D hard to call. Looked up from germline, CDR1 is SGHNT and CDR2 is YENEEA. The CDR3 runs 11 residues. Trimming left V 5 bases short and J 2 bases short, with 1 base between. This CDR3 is CASSAYNEQFF. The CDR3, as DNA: TGTGCCAGCAGCGCCTACAATGAGCAGTTCTTC.

CDR3 DNA sequence: TGTGCCAGCAGCTTGGTGCAGCGGGGCGGGGATACGCAGTATTTT. Amino acid sequence: CASSLVQRGGDTQYF. The chain links TRBV5-5 to TRBJ2-3; 7 nucleotides agree with TRBD2. Germline assignment: CDR1 SGHKS and CDR2 YYEKEE (reference sequence). J gave up 6 bases and V 0 bases, and 7 bases lay outside the gene matches. This CDR3 has 15 amino acids. Using reference TRBV5-5 and TRBJ2-3 for the parts outside the CDR3, the full variable domain is DAGVTQSPTHLIKTRGQQVTLRCSPISGHKSVSWYQQVLGQGPQFIFQYYEKEERGRGNFPDRFSARQFPNYSSELNVNALLLGDSALYLCASSLVQRGGDTQYFGPGTRLTVL.

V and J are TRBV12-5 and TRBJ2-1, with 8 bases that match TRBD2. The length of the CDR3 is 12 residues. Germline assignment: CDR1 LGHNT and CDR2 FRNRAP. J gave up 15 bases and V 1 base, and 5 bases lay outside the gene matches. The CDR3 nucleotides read TGTGCTAGTGGTTTGGGATCGGGGGGGGTGTTCTTC. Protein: CASGLGSGGVFF.

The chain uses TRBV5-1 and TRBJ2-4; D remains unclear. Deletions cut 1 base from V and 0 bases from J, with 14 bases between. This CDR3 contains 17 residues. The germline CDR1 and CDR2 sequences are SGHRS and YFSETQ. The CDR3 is CASSLTLETLAKNIQYF. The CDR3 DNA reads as TGCGCCAGCAGCTTGACTTTGGAAACCTTAGCCAAAAACATTCAGTACTTC.

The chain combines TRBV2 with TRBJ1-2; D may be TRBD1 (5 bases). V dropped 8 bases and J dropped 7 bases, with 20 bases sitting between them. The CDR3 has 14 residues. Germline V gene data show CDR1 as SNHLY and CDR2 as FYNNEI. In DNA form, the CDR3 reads TGTGCCAGCGGATGGGACGGAAGGTTGGGTGGCTACACCTTC. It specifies CASGWDGRLGGYTF.

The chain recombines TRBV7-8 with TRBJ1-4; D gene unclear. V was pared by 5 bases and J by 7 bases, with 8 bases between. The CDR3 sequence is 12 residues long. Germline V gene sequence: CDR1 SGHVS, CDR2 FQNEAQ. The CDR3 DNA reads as TGTGCCAGCAGCCTCGGTGGTGAAAAACTGTTTTTT. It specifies CASSLGGEKLFF.

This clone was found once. The CDR3 bases are TGTGCCAGTGGGAAGGCTAGTGAAAAACTGTTTTTT. Residues: CASGKASEKLFF. The V call is TRBV19, the J call TRBJ1-4, with no clear D. Germline lookup yields CDR1 LNHDA and CDR2 SQIVND (reference sequence). With 8 bases removed from V and 7 bases from J, the gap between germline ends came to 11 bases. This CDR3 has 12 residues.

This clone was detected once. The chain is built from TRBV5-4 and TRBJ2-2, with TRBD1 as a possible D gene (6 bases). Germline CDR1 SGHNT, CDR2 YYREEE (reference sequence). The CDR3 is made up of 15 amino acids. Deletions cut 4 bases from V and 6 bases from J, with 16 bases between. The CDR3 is CASSDTETGPGELFF. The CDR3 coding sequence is TGTGCCAGCAGCGACACAGAAACAGGGCCCGGGGAGCTGTTTTTT.

In DNA form, the CDR3 reads TGTGCCAGCAGCTTAGACGGAGATAATTCACCCCTCCACTTT. Protein sequence: CASSLDGDNSPLHF. V gene TRBV7-9 combines with J gene TRBJ1-6; D is unclear. CDR3 length: 14 amino acids. Germline-derived CDR1 and CDR2 are SEHNR and FQNEAQ (reference sequence). The germline V and J ends were trimmed by 1 base and 5 bases, with 6 bases remaining between them.

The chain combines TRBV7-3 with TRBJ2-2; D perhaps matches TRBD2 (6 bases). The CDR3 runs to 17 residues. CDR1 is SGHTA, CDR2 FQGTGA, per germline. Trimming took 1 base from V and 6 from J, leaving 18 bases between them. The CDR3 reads CASSLKPPRRVAGELFF. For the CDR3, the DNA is TGTGCCAGCAGCTTAAAACCACCTAGGAGGGTGGCCGGGGAGCTGTTTTTT.

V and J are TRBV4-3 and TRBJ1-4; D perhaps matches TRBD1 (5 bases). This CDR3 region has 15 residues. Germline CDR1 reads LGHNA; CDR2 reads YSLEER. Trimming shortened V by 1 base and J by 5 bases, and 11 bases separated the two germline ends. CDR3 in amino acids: CASSQGLQGNEKLFF. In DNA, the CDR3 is TGCGCCAGCAGCCAAGGACTTCAGGGAAATGAAAAACTGTTTTTT.

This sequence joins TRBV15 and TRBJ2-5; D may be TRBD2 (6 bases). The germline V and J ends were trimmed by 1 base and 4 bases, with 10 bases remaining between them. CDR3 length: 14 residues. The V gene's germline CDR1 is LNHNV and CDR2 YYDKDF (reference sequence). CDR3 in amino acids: CATSRGGGRETQYF. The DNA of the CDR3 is TGTGCCACCAGCAGAGGTGGGGGGAGAGAGACCCAGTACTTC.